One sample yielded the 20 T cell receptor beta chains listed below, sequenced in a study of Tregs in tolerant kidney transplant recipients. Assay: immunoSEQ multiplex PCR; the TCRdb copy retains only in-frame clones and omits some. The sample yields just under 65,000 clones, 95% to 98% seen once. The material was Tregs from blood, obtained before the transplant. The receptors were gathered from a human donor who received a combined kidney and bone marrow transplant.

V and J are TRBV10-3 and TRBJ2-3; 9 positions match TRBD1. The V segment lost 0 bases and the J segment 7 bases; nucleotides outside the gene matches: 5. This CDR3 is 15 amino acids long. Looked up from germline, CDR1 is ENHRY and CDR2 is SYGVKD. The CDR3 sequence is CAISESGQGRYTQYF. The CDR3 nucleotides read TGTGCCATCAGTGAGTCCGGACAGGGGAGGTATACGCAGTATTTT.

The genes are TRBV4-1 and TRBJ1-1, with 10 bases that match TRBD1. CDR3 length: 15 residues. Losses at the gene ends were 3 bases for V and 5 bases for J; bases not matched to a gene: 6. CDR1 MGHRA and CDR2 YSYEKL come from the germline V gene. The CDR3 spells CASSQRGTGVTEAFF. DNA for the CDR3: TGCGCCAGCAGCCAGAGGGGGACAGGGGTTACTGAAGCTTTCTTT.

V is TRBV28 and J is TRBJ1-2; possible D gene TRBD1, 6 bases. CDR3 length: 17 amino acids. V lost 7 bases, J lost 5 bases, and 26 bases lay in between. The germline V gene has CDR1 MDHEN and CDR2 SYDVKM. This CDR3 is CASTRDHREATYYGYTF. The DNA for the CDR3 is TGTGCCAGCACCAGGGACCACAGGGAAGCCACTTATTATGGCTACACCTTC.

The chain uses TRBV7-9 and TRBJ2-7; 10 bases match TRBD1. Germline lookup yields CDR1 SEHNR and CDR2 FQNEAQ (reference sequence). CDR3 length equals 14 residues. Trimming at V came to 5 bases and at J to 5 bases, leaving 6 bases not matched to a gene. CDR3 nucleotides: TGTGCCAGCAGCCCATCCGGGACAGGGGACGAGCAGTACTTC. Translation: CASSPSGTGDEQYF.

CDR3 protein: CASTDGTGGQNGELFF. DNA for the CDR3: TGTGCCAGCACCGACGGGACAGGGGGTCAAAACGGGGAGCTGTTTTTT. The chain combines TRBV2 with TRBJ2-2; the match to TRBD1 covers 11 bases. CDR1 and CDR2 from the germline V gene are SNHLY and FYNNEI. CDR3 length equals 16 residues. V shed 7 bases and J 7 bases; nucleotides not matched to a gene: 11.

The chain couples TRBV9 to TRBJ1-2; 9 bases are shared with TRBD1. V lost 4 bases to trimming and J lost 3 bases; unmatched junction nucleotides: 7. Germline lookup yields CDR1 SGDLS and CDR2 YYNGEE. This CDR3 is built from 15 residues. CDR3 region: CASSLWTGEDYGYTF. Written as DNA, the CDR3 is TGTGCCAGCAGCCTTTGGACAGGGGAGGACTATGGCTACACCTTC.

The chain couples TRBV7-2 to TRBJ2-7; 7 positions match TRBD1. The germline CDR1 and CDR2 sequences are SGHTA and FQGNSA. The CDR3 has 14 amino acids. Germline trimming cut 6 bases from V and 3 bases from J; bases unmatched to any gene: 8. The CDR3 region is CASSYMDRSYEQYF. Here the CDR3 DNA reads TGTGCCAGCAGTTACATGGACAGGAGCTACGAGCAGTACTTC.

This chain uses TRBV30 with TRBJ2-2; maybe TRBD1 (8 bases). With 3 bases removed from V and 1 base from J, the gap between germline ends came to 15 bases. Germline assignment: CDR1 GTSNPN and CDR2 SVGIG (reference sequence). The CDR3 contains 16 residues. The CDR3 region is CAWRTGGGGNTGELFF. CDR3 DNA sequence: TGTGCCTGGAGAACAGGGGGAGGGGGGAACACCGGGGAGCTGTTTTTT.

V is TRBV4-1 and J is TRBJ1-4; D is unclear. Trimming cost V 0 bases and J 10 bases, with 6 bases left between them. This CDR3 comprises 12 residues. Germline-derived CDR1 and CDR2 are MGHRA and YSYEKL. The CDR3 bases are TGCGCCAGCAGCCAAGAATCCCGAAAACTGTTTTTT. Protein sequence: CASSQESRKLFF.

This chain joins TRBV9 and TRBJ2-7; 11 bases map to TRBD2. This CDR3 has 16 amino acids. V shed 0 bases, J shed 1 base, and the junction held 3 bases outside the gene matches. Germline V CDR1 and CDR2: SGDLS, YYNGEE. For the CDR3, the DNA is TGTGCCAGCAGCGTAGGAGGGACTAGCGGTTCCTACGAGCAGTACTTC. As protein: CASSVGGTSGSYEQYF.

DNA of the CDR3: TGTGCCAGCAGCGTCACCGGGACTAGCGGGAATGAGCAGTTCTTC. Its translation: CASSVTGTSGNEQFF. This chain uses TRBV9 with TRBJ2-1; 12 nucleotides line up with TRBD2. With 2 bases clipped from V and 7 bases from J, the junction kept 4 bases outside the gene matches. The CDR3 has 15 amino acids. CDR1 and CDR2 from the germline V gene are SGDLS and YYNGEE.

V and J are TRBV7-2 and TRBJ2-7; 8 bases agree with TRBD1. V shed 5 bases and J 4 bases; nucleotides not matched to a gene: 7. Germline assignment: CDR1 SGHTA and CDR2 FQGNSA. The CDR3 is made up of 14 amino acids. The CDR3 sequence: CASSPRQGSYEQYF. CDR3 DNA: TGTGCCAGCAGCCCAAGACAGGGGTCGTACGAGCAGTACTTC. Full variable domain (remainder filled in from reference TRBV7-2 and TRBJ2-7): GAGVSQSPSNKVTEKGKDVELRCDPISGHTALYWYRQSLGQGLEFLIYFQGNSAPDKSGLPSDRFSAERTGGSVSTLTIQRTQQEDSAVYLCASSPRQGSYEQYFGPGTRLTVT.

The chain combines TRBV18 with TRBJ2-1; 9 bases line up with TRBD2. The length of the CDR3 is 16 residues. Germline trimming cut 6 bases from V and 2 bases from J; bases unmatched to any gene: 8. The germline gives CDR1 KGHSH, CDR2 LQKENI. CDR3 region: CASSGRAGGTYNEQFF. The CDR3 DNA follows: TGTGCCAGCTCGGGACGGGCGGGAGGGACCTACAATGAGCAGTTCTTC.

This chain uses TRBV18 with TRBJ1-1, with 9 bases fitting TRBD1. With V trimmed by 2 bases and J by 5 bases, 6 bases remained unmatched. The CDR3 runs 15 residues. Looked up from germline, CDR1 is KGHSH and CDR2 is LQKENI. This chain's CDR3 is CASSPTQGAGTEAFF. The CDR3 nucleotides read TGTGCCAGCTCACCAACACAGGGGGCTGGGACTGAAGCTTTCTTT.

The CDR3 nucleotides are TGTGCCAGCAGCCGTAGCTACTTTTCCCAAGAGACCCAGTACTTC. As protein: CASSRSYFSQETQYF. V and J are TRBV9 and TRBJ2-5, with D uncertain. The CDR3 totals 15 residues. V was clipped by 4 bases and J by 1 base, with 14 bases between them. The germline V gene has CDR1 SGDLS and CDR2 YYNGEE. Combining the CDR3 with reference TRBV9 and TRBJ2-5 gives the whole variable domain DSGVTQTPKHLITATGQRVTLRCSPRSGDLSVYWYQQSLDQGLQFLIQYYNGEERAKGNILERFSAQQFPDLHSELNLSSLELGDSALYFCASSRSYFSQETQYFGPGTRLLVL.

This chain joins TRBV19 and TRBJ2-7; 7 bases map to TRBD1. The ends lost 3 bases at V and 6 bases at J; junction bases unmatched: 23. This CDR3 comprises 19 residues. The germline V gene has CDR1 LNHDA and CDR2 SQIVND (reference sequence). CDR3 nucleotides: TGTGCCAGTAGTATTCAACTCTGGGACAGTCCCGTCCGTGGGTTCGAGCAGTACTTC. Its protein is CASSIQLWDSPVRGFEQYF.

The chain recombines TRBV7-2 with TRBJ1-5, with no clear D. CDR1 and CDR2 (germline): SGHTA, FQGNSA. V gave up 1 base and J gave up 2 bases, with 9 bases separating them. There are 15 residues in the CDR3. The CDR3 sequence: CASSLEPRGNQPQHF. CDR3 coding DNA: TGTGCCAGCAGCTTAGAGCCCCGTGGCAATCAGCCCCAGCATTTT.

This CDR3 reads CASSLGLAGNEQFF. In nucleotides, the CDR3 is TGTGCCAGCAGCTTGGGACTAGCGGGCAATGAGCAGTTCTTC. The gene calls are TRBV5-5 and TRBJ2-1, with 10 bases aligning to TRBD2. The germline CDR1 and CDR2 sequences are SGHKS and YYEKEE (reference sequence). With 0 bases clipped from V and 6 bases from J, the junction kept 0 bases outside the gene matches. This CDR3 spans 14 amino acids.

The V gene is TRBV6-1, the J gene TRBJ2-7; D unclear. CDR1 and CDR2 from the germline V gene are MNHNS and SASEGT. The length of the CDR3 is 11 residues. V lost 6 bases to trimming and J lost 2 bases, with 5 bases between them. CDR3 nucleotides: TGTGCCAGCAGGGGCACCTACGAGCAGTACTTC. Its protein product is CASRGTYEQYF.

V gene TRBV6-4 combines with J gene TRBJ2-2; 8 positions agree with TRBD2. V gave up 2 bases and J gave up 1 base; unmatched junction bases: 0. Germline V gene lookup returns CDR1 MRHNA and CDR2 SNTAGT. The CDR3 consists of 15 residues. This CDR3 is CASSDRGGNTGELFF. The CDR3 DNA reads TGTGCCAGCAGTGACCGGGGGGGGAACACCGGGGAGCTGTTTTTT.